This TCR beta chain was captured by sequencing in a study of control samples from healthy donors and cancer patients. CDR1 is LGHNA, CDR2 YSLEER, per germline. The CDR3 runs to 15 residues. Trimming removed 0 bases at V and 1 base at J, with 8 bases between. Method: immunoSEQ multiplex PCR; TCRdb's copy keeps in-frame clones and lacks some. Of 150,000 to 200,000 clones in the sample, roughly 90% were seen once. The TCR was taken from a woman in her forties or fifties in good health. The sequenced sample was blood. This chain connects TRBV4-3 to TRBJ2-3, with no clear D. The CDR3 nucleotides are TGCGCCAGCAGCCAAGATGGCACTGGCACAGATACGCAGTATTTT. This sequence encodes CASSQDGTGTDTQYF.